The present T cell receptor beta chain was sequenced within a study of shared clonotypes between healthy human individuals (dated by TCRdb to about 2020). Regarding the complete study: A couple of women and three men aged 18 to 49 years were included in the cohort. For each donor, CD4 naive and CD4 memory were each run on three plates, CD8 naive on two plates, and CD8 memory on one plate. Blood TCR repertoires of a handful of healthy adults were deeply sequenced to estimate repertoire size and the extent of clonotype sharing between individuals. To increase sequencing depth and limit assay-specific biases, TCR repertoire library preparation and sequencing were carried out by different laboratories using diverse techniques. Per donor, leukapheresis produced somewhere between about 0.9 and 9.5 billion PBMCs. Here is what the overall study found, with its caveats: Sampling was restricted to blood, and TCR repertoires in tissue are likely to differ from TCR repertoires in blood. Incomplete sequencing was indicated by rarefaction of sorted-subset datasets, despite the large sequencing depth. Naive subsets generally had larger estimated clonotype richness than memory subsets did. About 5% of naive CD4, 3.5% of naive CD8, roughly 2.5% of memory CD4, and 0.4% of memory CD8 clonotypes were shared across a few donors. Pairwise subsampling indicated that sequencing depth was expected to affect the degree of clonotype sharing among donors. Compared with non-shared clonotypes, the clonotypes found in all four sorted-subset donors had higher generation probabilities. The small number of donors limited the genetic and exposure-history diversity represented.

There are 15 amino acids in the CDR3, from cysteine to phenylalanine inclusive. This entry keeps only the CDR3 DNA: 45 bases, framed from base 1. The germline V gene (reference sequence) supplies CDR1 MNHEY and CDR2 SMNVEV. V ends up 6 bases short and J 3 bases short, with an unmatched junction base count of 7. CD8 naive samples were obtained by positive selection for CCR7 among CD45RO-negative cells, yielding a CD45RA+CCR7+ population from which TemRA cells were excluded. The donors were healthy, HIV-negative adults who had no recently reported acute infections or vaccinations. All donors were Caucasian adults living in Nashville, Tennessee, USA. Blood was collected by leukapheresis, and PBMCs were isolated by Ficoll-Histopaque density gradient centrifugation and then cryopreserved in liquid nitrogen vapor phase. Purity and quantity of every magnetically sorted T cell population were checked by analytical flow cytometry. From each sorted fraction, genomic DNA was isolated and quantified by UV absorbance on a Nanodrop 2000c.

Using the deep immunoSEQ assay, multiplex PCR amplified TCR CDR3 regions from genomic DNA. Extracted genomic DNA from each cell subset was spread evenly across all wells of several immunoSEQ 96-well plates, with each plate serving as a replicate. For sorted subsets, each replicate PCR was loaded with about 200 ng genomic DNA, equivalent to 30,000 or so T cell genomes. The purified libraries were quantified using a Qubit 3.0 fluorometer, sized with a Bioanalyzer 2100, and then quantified again using the KAPA Library Quantification kit. Every immunoSEQ 96-well plate was sequenced on a separate single-read 150-cycle Illumina NextSeq 550 flow cell. On the authors' methods: The immunoSEQ output contained only junctional sequences without quality scores, so filtering could not match that applied to full-length reads. Sequences were annotated with PyIR, a Python wrapper for IgBLAST v1.9, using IMGT germline references to assign V/J genes and CDR3. Reads were filtered out if the reads had weak V/J assignments (E-value above 1e-6), no CDR3, stop codons, out-of-frame junctions, or ambiguous translated residues. V3J clonotypes were defined by identical inferred V gene, J gene, and CDR3 amino acid sequence. To compute the percentage overlap between repertoires, the number of shared unique clonotypes was divided by the size of the smaller repertoire. Three approaches were used to assess repertoire richness: RTK rarefaction, the Chao1 estimator, and Recon v2.1 estimates of unobserved clonotypes. Generation probabilities for all TCRbeta clonotypes obtained by the gDNA method from a handful of donors were computed using OLGA. TCRdb took over this immuneACCESS table, retaining in-frame rearrangements with V and J assigned. Such tables are incomplete; in checked studies, under half of the missing clones stem from an unresolved V gene, and the remainder is unexplained. Clonal size and the V and J genes are those of that table, whereas D and trimming came from the DNA. Present in this sample are about 2.2 million clones, about 92% of which were seen just once. The top ten hold 1.7% of the sample.

With regard to this clone: There is no known antigen for this receptor. Base-call qualities are not available, and no considerably larger clone is one nucleotide away.

This clonotype was sampled from a man younger than 35 in good health. Some clones in this sample may be carry-over from other donors' samples. Material: naive CD8+ T cells from PBMCs. The cell subset or site label on this specimen signifies: CD45RA+CCR7+. This receptor chain uses TRBV27 and TRBJ1-2, with TRBD1 matching 10 junction bases. The DNA sequence reads TGTGCCAGCAGCCCGGACAGGGGGAAGGACTATGGCTACACCTTC. It encodes CASSPDRGKDYGYTF.